This T cell receptor (beta chain) originates from a study of neoadjuvant nivolumab and ipilimumab in lung cancer. The table came from immunoSEQ multiplex PCR; TCRdb's copy has only in-frame clones and leaves some out. The repertoire holds 39,000 or so clones, approximately 89% seen once, with approximately 3.3% in the top ten. Per germline, CDR1 SGHVS and CDR2 FQNEAQ. This CDR3 is built from 13 residues. Trimming removed 1 base from V and 7 bases from J, with 7 bases in between. The chain links TRBV7-8 to TRBJ1-4; the D is unclear. This receptor was identified in an adult with non-small cell lung cancer. This specimen was peripheral blood, taken before neoadjuvant nivolumab, alone or with ipilimumab. This CDR3 reads CASSLVIREKLFF. CDR3 nucleotide sequence: TGTGCCAGCAGCTTAGTAATTCGTGAAAAACTGTTTTTT.